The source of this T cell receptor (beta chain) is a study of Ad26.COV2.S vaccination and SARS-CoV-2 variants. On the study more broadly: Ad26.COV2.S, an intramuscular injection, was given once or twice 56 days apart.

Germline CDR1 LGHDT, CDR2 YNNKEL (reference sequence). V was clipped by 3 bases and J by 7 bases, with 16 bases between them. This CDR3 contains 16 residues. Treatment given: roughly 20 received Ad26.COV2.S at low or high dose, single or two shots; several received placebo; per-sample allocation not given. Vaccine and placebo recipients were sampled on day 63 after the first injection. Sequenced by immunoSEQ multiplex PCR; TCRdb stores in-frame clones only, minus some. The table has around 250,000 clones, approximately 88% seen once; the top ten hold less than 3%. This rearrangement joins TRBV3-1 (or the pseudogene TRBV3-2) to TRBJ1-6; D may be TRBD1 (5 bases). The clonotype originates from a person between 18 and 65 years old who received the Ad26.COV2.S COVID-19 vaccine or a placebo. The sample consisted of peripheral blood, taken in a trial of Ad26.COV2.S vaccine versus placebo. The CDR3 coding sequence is TGTGCCAGCAGCCATCAGGGACGGCGAGTCAATTCACCCCTCCACTTT. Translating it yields CASSHQGRRVNSPLHF.